The clone carrying this TCR beta chain turned up a few times. The data were taken from a study of T cells in Graves' hyperthyroidism and ophthalmopathy. CDR3 length: 17 amino acids. The V end lost 1 base, the J end lost 4 bases, and 19 bases lay between the germline ends. Germline CDR1 is SGHDN and CDR2 is FVKESK. Researchers amplified the TCR beta CDR3 regions from RNA transcripts. The primer set for the first-round RT-PCR of the TCR CDR3 was HTBI. TCRdb re-derived calls from the multiplex PCR reads in MiXCR, one entry per CDR3 protein. The repertoire holds over 400,000 distinct CDR3 sequences, with 14% to 15% as singletons.

The chain joins TRBV14 to TRBJ2-5, with D possibly being TRBD1 (5 bases). The sequenced sample consisted of blood. The clonotype comes from a man between 18 and 35 years old with Graves' ophthalmopathy. CDR3 loop: CASSQGFDSLIRETQYF. The CDR3, as DNA: TGTGCCAGCAGCCAAGGCTTTGACAGTTTGATTAGAGAGACCCAGTACTTC.